The entry below describes one T cell receptor beta chain. Antigen specificity is unknown. Negatively enriched CD4+ T cells were divided by CD45RA into naive and memory. The source of the sample is a study of shared clonotypes between healthy human individuals. Notes on the study in general: Specimens sampled were limited to blood, with tissue repertoires likely differing. Sequencing of the sorted subsets was shown by rarefaction to be incomplete despite large depth.

Per the study methods: ImmunoSEQ output held junction-only sequences without quality scores, so filtering differed. Clones were sequenced by immunoSEQ multiplex PCR, and TCRdb holds only the in-frame ones, with some missing. V and J calls plus clone size are reproduced from that table; the DNA served to infer D and trimming. The sample records 2.3 million or so clones, 80% to 95% being singletons. This CDR3 region has 12 residues. Germline V gene sequence: CDR1 SGHNT, CDR2 YENEEA. Between the trimmed V and J ends, which lost 5 bases and 5 bases, there was a span of 10 bases. This TCR came from a man between 18 and 35 years old in good health. Some clones in this sample may be carry-over from other donors' samples. The J gene is TRBJ2-7, the V gene TRBV11-3, with D perhaps TRBD1 or TRBD2 (6 bases each). Sequencing was carried out using naive CD4+ T cells from PBMCs. Subset defined: CD45RA+ positively selected. CDR3 coding DNA: TGTGCCAGCAGCCGAGGGGGGAACGAGCAGTACTTC. Translated, it gives CASSRGGNEQYF.